The source of this TCR beta chain is a study of T cell responses to AZD1222 COVID-19 vaccine. The table came from immunoSEQ multiplex PCR; TCRdb's copy has only in-frame clones and leaves some out. Seen here are over 130,000 clones, 80% to 95% observed once, and the top ten hold about 5%. This CDR3 has 17 residues. Per germline, CDR1 LNHDA and CDR2 SQIVND (reference sequence). Trimming removed 4 bases at V and 8 bases at J, with 24 bases between. V gene TRBV19 combines with J gene TRBJ2-1; D might be TRBD1 (8 bases). Sequenced here: peripheral blood, sampled on day 0 of AZD1222 vaccination. This clonotype was sampled from an adult in good health. The DNA for the CDR3 is TGTGCCAGTAGTAACAGGGGGGGACAGAGACTTAGGGATGAGCAGTTCTTC. Protein: CASSNRGGQRLRDEQFF.